The clone carrying this TCR beta chain was detected only a few times. The antigen remains unidentified. The source of the sample is a study of cytomegalovirus exposure and HLA in healthy donors. Losses at the gene ends were 5 bases for V and 6 bases for J; bases not matched to a gene: 3. CDR1 is MNHNS, CDR2 SASEGT, per germline. This CDR3 spans 13 amino acids. General study points: Later analysis identified around 15,000 TCR beta sequences associated with HLA alleles, using a false discovery rate threshold of 0.05.

This PCR relied on a set of 60 Vbeta primers and 13 Jbeta primers. In the authors' workflow: A follow-up analysis tallied tens of millions of unique TCR beta chains, some 9.9 million shared. Using immunoSEQ multiplex PCR, the repertoire was profiled, and TCRdb retains in-frame clones only, with some absent. D and trimming were read from the DNA, whereas the V and J calls and clone size are those reported in that table. Altogether over 150,000 clones are present, just over 75% being singletons, with the ten largest covering about 4%. The chain couples TRBV6-1 to TRBJ2-2, with 7 bases fitting TRBD1. The sample consisted of PBMCs. The clonotype originates from a woman between 55 and 75 years old in good health and CMV-seropositive. The CDR3 nucleotides are TGTGCCAGCAGTTATCAGGGGGCCGGGGAGCTGTTTTTT. It encodes CASSYQGAGELFF.